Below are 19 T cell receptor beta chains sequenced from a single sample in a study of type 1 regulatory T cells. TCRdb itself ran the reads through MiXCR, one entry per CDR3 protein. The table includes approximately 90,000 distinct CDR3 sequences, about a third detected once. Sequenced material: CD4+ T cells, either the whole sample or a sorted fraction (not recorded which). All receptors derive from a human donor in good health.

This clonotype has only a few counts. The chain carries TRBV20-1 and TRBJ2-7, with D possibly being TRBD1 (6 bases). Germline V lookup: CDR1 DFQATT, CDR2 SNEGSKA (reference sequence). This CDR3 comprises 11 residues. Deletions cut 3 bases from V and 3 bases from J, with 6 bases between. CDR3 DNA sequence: TGCAGTGCTAGGACAGGCTACGAGCAGTACTTC. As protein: CSARTGYEQYF.

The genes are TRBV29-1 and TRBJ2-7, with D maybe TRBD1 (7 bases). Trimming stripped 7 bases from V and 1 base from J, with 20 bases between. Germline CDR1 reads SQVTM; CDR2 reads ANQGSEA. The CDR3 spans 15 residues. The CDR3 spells CSGQKGAGGSYEQYF. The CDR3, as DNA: TGCAGCGGCCAGAAGGGTGCAGGGGGGTCCTACGAGCAGTACTTC.

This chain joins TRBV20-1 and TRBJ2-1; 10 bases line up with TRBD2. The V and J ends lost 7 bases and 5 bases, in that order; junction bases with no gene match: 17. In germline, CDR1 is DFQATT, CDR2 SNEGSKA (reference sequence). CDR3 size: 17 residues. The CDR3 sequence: CSEGVPSGSSGNNEQFF. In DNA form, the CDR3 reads TGCAGTGAAGGGGTTCCTAGCGGGAGCTCGGGAAACAATGAGCAGTTCTTC.

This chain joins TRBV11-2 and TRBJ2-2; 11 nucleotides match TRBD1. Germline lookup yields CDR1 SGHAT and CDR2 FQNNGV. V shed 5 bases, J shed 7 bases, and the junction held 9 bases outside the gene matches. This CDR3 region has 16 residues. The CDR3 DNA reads TGTGCCAGCAGCGGAGGGGACAGGGGGGTTGGCGGGGAGCTGTTTTTT. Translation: CASSGGDRGVGGELFF.

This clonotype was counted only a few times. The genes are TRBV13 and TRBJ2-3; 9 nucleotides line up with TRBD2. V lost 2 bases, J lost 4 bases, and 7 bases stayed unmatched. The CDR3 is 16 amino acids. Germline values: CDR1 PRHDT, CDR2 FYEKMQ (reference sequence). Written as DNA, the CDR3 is TGTGCCAGCAGCTTACAGGTGACTAGCGGATCAGATACGCAGTATTTT. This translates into CASSLQVTSGSDTQYF. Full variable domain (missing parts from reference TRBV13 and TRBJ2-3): AAGVIQSPRHLIKEKRETATLKCYPIPRHDTVYWYQQGPGQDPQFLISFYEKMQSDKGSIPDRFSAQQFSDYHSELNMSSLELGDSALYFCASSLQVTSGSDTQYFGPGTRLTVL.

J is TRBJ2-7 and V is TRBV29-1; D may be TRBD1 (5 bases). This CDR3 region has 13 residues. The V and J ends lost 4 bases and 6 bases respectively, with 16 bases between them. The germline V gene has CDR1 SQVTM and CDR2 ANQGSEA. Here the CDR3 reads CSVVSGAAGEQYF. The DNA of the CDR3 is TGCAGCGTTGTCTCTGGGGCCGCCGGCGAGCAGTACTTC.

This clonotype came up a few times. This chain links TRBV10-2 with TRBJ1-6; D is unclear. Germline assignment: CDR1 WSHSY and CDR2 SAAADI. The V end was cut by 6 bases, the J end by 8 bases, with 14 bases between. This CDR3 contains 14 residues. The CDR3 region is CASRFAGKDSPLHF. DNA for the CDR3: TGCGCCAGCAGATTTGCAGGAAAGGATTCACCCCTCCACTTT.

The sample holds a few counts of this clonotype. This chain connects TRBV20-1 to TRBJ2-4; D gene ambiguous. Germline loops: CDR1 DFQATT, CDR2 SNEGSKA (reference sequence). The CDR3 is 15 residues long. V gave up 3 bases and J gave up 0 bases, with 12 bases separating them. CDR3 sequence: CSASSQSKAKNIQYF. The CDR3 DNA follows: TGCAGTGCTAGTAGTCAGAGCAAAGCCAAAAACATTCAGTACTTC.

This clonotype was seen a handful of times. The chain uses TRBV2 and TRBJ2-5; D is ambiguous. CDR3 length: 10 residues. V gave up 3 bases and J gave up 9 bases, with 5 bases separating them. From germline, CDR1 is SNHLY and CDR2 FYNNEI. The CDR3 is CASSETPQYF. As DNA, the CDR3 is TGTGCCAGCAGTGAGACTCCCCAGTACTTC.

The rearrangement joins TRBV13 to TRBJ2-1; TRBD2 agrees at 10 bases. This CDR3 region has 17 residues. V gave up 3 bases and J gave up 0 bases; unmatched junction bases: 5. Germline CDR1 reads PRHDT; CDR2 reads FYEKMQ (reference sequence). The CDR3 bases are TGTGCCAGCAGCTTCCTAGCGGGAGCCAGCTCCTACAATGAGCAGTTCTTC. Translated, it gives CASSFLAGASSYNEQFF.

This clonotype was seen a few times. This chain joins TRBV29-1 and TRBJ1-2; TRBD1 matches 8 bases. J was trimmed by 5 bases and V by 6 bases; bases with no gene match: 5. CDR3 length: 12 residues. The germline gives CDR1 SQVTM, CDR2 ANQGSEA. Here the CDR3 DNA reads TGCAGCGTGACAGGGGAAGGGTATGGCTACACCTTC. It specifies CSVTGEGYGYTF.

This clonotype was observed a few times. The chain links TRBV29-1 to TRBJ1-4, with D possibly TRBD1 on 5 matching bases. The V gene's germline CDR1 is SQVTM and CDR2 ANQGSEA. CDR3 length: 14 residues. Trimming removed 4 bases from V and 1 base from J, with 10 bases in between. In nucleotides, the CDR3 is TGCAGCGTTGTCCAGGGTGTAACTAATGAAAAACTGTTTTTT. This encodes CSVVQGVTNEKLFF.

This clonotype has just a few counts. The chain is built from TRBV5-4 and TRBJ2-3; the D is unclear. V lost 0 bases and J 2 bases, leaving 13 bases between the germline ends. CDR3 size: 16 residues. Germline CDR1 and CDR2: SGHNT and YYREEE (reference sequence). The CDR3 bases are TGTGCCAGCAGCTTGGCTGGACCCACCTCCACAGATACGCAGTATTTT. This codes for CASSLAGPTSTDTQYF.

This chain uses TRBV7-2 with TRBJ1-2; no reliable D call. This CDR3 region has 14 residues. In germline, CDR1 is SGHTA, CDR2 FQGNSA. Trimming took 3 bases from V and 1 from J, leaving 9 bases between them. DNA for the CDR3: TGTGCCAGCAGCTTTCTTGCCGATAACTATGGCTACACCTTC. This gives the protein CASSFLADNYGYTF. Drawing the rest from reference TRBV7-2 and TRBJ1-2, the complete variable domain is GAGVSQSPSNKVTEKGKDVELRCDPISGHTALYWYRQSLGQGLEFLIYFQGNSAPDKSGLPSDRFSAERTGGSVSTLTIQRTQQEDSAVYLCASSFLADNYGYTFGSGTRLTVV.

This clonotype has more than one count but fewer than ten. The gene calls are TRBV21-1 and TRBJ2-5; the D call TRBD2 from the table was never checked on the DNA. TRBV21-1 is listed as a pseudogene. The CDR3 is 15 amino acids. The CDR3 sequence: CASSKARTRKETQYF. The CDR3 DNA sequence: TGTGCCAGCAGCAAAGCCAGGACTAGGAAGGAGACCCAGTACTTC.

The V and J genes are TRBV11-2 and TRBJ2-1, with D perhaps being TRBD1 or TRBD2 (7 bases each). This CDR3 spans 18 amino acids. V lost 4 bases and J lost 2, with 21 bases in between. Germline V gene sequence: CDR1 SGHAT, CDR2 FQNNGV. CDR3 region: CASSSQGGADYPYNEQFF. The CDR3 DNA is TGTGCCAGCAGCTCCCAGGGGGGGGCGGACTACCCCTACAATGAGCAGTTCTTC.

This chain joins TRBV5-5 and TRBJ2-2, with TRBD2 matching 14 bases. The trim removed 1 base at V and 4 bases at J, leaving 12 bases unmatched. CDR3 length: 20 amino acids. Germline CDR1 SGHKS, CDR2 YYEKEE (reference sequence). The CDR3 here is CASSLPPGLAGVGGTGELFF. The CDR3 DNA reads TGTGCCAGCAGCTTGCCGCCGGGACTAGCGGGAGTAGGGGGCACCGGGGAGCTGTTTTTT.

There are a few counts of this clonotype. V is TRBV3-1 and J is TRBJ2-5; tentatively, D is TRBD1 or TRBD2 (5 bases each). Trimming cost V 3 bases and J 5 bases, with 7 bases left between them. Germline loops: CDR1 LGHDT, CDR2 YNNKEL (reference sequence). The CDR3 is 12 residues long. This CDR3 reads CASSQGPETQYF. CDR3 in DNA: TGTGCCAGCAGCCAGGGACCGGAGACCCAGTACTTC.

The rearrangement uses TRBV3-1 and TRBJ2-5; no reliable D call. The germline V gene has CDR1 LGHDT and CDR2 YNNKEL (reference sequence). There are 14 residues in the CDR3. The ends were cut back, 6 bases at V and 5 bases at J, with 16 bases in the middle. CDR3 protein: CASSRGSALETQYF. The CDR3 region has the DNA TGTGCCAGCAGTCGCGGATCGGCCTTGGAGACCCAGTACTTC.